This T cell receptor (beta chain) was captured in a study of T cell responses to AZD1222 COVID-19 vaccine. About this clone: Its antigen remains unidentified.

Findings and caveats of the study: Spike-spanning, vaccine-associated CD4 TCRs were dominant at 160-218 and 743-854. Spike-specific TCR breadth and depth rose after two AZD1222 doses.

The CDR3 has 15 residues. Trimming cost V 6 bases and J 7 bases; bases outside gene matches: 12. CDR1 is SEHNR, CDR2 FQNEAQ, per germline (reference sequence). Produced via immunoSEQ multiplex PCR; TCRdb's table is partial and in-frame only. The table lists some 180,000 clones, roughly 94% of them singletons, with 1.5% to 2% in the top ten. The sequenced sample was peripheral blood, obtained 28 days after the second AZD1222 dose. The clonotype comes from an adult who received the AZD1222 COVID-19 vaccine. This rearrangement joins TRBV7-9 to TRBJ1-1; 9 bases map to TRBD1. CDR3 loop: CASRDKPGQGNEAFF. CDR3 nucleotide sequence: TGTGCCAGCAGGGATAAACCGGGACAGGGAAATGAAGCTTTCTTT.